In its sample, the clone carrying this T cell receptor (beta chain) was seen many times. The sample has other DNA sequences that encode this CDR3 too. The record originates from a study of metastatic and nonmetastatic thyroid tumors. Study-level information: Across blood and tumor or nodule tissue, repertoires from malignant and benign thyroid patients were compared with one another.

Trimming removed 7 bases from V and 9 bases from J, with 13 bases in between. This CDR3 contains 12 residues. Germline V lookup: CDR1 LGHNA, CDR2 YNFKEQ. TCRdb ran MiXCR on the PCR reads. The sample holds around 32,000 clones; around 7% are singletons and the top ten take roughly two fifths. No patient received treatment before thyroid surgery. This TCR was recovered from a female donor with papillary thyroid cancer or a benign thyroid nodule (not recorded which). Some clones in this sample may be carry-over from other donors' samples. V and J are TRBV4-2 and TRBJ2-1, with D perhaps assigned TRBD1 or TRBD2 (5 bases each). The sequencing sample was made of blood. In DNA form, the CDR3 reads TGTGCCAGCACGGGGCCGGTGGGTGAGCAGTTCTTC. Protein: CASTGPVGEQFF.